This T cell receptor beta chain was sequenced during a study of beta chain features in type 1 diabetes. Overall study: The patients were much like the healthy donors in age, gender and cell yields. Regarding the study as a whole: Shortening of TCRB CDR3s, moderate but significant, appeared in all four CD4+ subsets of Type 1 diabetes patients. Short templates might get an advantage during PCR, and this would be equal in patients and controls.

The CDR3 extends over 15 amino acids. CDR1 and CDR2 from the germline V gene are MDHEN and SYDVKM. V was pared by 3 bases and J by 6 bases, with 14 bases between. Sorting that relied on CD45RO/CCR7/CD25/CD127/CD95/CD27 yielded CD4+ naive, central memory, regulatory and stem cell-like memory cells. As concerns this clone: Antigen: not known.

Expressed TCRB transcripts were sequenced because the entire RNA isolate underwent reverse transcription. Only in-frame clones appear in the TCRdb table, and some are missing; sequencing was by immunoSEQ multiplex PCR. The sample includes around 690,000 clones, under 15% of them seen just once. The J gene is TRBJ2-2, the V gene TRBV28; no reliable D call. Sequencing was carried out using naive CD4+ T cells from blood. This clonotype originated in a man aged 25-45 years with type 1 diabetes. The CDR3 nucleotides are TGTGCCAGCAGTTTGGAGACCGCGGTTGCCGGGGAGCTGTTTTTT. As protein: CASSLETAVAGELFF.